The 23 T cell receptor beta chains given below trace back to one sample, sequenced in a study of control samples from healthy donors and cancer patients. Method: immunoSEQ multiplex PCR; TCRdb's copy keeps in-frame clones and lacks some. The sample has around 70,000 clones, 83% seen once. Sequences were obtained from blood. These receptors came from a man between 60 and 75 years old in good health.

By its share, this clone is medium-sized. The chain uses TRBV5-6 and TRBJ2-3, with 7 bases matching TRBD2. The V segment lost 0 bases and the J segment 2 bases; nucleotides outside the gene matches: 6. Germline values: CDR1 SGHDT, CDR2 YYEEEE. This CDR3 comprises 16 residues. The CDR3 DNA reads TGTGCCAGCAGCTTGGCCACAGGACTAGACACAGATACGCAGTATTTT. Amino acid sequence: CASSLATGLDTDTQYF. The complete variable domain, with remaining parts taken from reference TRBV5-6 and TRBJ2-3, reads DAGVTQSPTHLIKTRGQQVTLRCSPKSGHDTVSWYQQALGQGPQFIFQYYEEEERQRGNFPDRFSGHQFPNYSSELNVNALLLGDSALYLCASSLATGLDTDTQYFGPGTRLTVL.

The rearrangement links TRBV5-5 to TRBJ2-5; possible D gene TRBD2, 6 bases. V was shortened by 4 bases and J by 2 bases, with 21 bases between the two germline ends. Germline V gives CDR1 SGHKS, CDR2 YYEKEE (reference sequence). There are 17 residues in the CDR3. The CDR3, as DNA: TGTGCCAGCAGCCGGAGGGACTCACAGTCTATTCAAGAGACCCAGTACTTC. It yields the protein CASSRRDSQSIQETQYF.

The chain carries TRBV5-1 and TRBJ2-7; D is unclear. This CDR3 spans 14 amino acids. CDR1 is SGHRS and CDR2 is YFSETQ in the germline V gene. V lost 0 bases, J lost 2 bases, and 9 bases lay in between. The CDR3 loop is CASSLAASAYEQYF. The CDR3 DNA reads TGCGCCAGCAGCTTGGCTGCGTCAGCCTACGAGCAGTACTTC.

V is TRBV24-1 and J is TRBJ2-2; the D is unclear. The CDR3 runs to 12 residues. Germline-derived CDR1 and CDR2 are KGHDR and SFDVKD. Trimming removed 8 bases at V and 3 bases at J, with 6 bases between. This chain's CDR3 is CATNGDTGELFF. The CDR3 DNA reads as TGTGCCACCAATGGGGACACCGGGGAGCTGTTTTTT.

This clone has only one observation. J is TRBJ2-3 and V is TRBV9, with no clear D. The germline CDR1 and CDR2 sequences are SGDLS and YYNGEE. Trimming pared 1 base from V and 4 bases from J, leaving 13 bases between. The CDR3 contains 15 residues. In nucleotides, the CDR3 is TGTGCCAGCAGCGTATCGCCTAGTGCATCAGATACGCAGTATTTT. It yields the protein CASSVSPSASDTQYF.

The rearrangement links TRBV18 to TRBJ2-7, with 9 bases identical to TRBD1. The CDR3 contains 13 residues. Germline trimming cut 6 bases from V and 4 bases from J; bases unmatched to any gene: 4. The germline CDR1 and CDR2 sequences are KGHSH and LQKENI. CDR3 region: CASSTTGGYEQYF. The CDR3 region has the DNA TGTGCCAGCTCGACGACAGGGGGTTACGAGCAGTACTTC. Full variable domain (rest looked up from reference TRBV18 and TRBJ2-7): NAGVMQNPRHLVRRRGQEARLRCSPMKGHSHVYWYRQLPEEGLKFMVYLQKENIIDESGMPKERFSAEFPKEGPSILRIQQVVRGDSAAYFCASSTTGGYEQYFGPGTRLTVT.

This chain links TRBV5-1 with TRBJ1-4; D ambiguous. Germline assignment: CDR1 SGHRS and CDR2 YFSETQ. Trimming removed 4 bases from V and 0 bases from J, with 7 bases in between. The CDR3 consists of 14 residues. CDR3 region: CASSILATNEKLFF. The CDR3 DNA is TGCGCCAGCAGCATCCTCGCAACTAATGAAAAACTGTTTTTT.

This chain connects TRBV10-1 to TRBJ2-1, with D unclear. Germline lookup yields CDR1 WNHNN and CDR2 SYGVQD (reference sequence). The CDR3 spans 14 residues. V lost 4 bases, J lost 2 bases, and 9 bases lay in between. The CDR3 region has the DNA TGCGCCAGCAGTGCTTTGGGCCCCTACAATGAGCAGTTCTTC. Translating it yields CASSALGPYNEQFF.

This clone has only a few counts. The chain combines TRBV29-1 with TRBJ2-2; 11 positions match TRBD2. Trimming removed 5 bases from V and 1 base from J; junction bases left unmatched: 3. The CDR3 is 15 amino acids. Germline CDR1 and CDR2: SQVTM and ANQGSEA. In DNA, the CDR3 is TGCAGCGTTTGGGGGACTAGCGGGAACACCGGGGAGCTGTTTTTT. The encoded protein is CSVWGTSGNTGELFF.

This sequence joins TRBV24-1 and TRBJ2-1, with 10 bases lining up with TRBD1. Losses at the gene ends were 2 bases for V and 8 bases for J; bases not matched to a gene: 5. Germline CDR1 reads KGHDR; CDR2 reads SFDVKD. CDR3 length equals 15 residues. CDR3 amino acids: CATSDSTGGGYEQFF. CDR3 in DNA: TGTGCCACCAGTGATTCGACAGGGGGCGGGTATGAGCAGTTCTTC.

This rearrangement joins TRBV4-1 to TRBJ2-5, with 9 bases that match TRBD2. After removal of 6 bases from V and 4 bases from J, the junction contained 12 bases not matched to a gene. CDR3 length: 16 amino acids. Germline V CDR1 and CDR2: MGHRA, YSYEKL. This chain's CDR3 is CASSPGSSGVRETQYF. CDR3 coding DNA: TGCGCCAGCAGTCCTGGGTCTAGCGGGGTTAGAGAGACCCAGTACTTC.

The chain is built from TRBV4-1 and TRBJ2-5; D remains ambiguous. The germline CDR1 and CDR2 sequences are MGHRA and YSYEKL. The CDR3 sequence is 14 residues long. Trimming left V 4 bases short and J 5 bases short, with 14 bases between. The CDR3 protein is CASSLPGQAETQYF. The CDR3 DNA follows: TGCGCCAGCAGCCTCCCCGGTCAGGCGGAGACCCAGTACTTC.

The chain combines TRBV6-6 with TRBJ2-3; 7 bases match TRBD2. Germline V gene sequence: CDR1 MNHNY, CDR2 SVGAGI (reference sequence). J gave up 3 bases and V 5 bases, and 14 bases lay outside the gene matches. CDR3 length: 17 residues. CDR3 in amino acids: CASSLSSRGGRTDTQYF. CDR3 nucleotides: TGTGCCAGCAGTCTTTCCTCTCGGGGAGGGAGGACAGATACGCAGTATTTT.

CDR3 residues: CASQARAGGDEQYF. Written as DNA, the CDR3 is TGTGCCAGCCAGGCGAGGGCAGGAGGGGACGAGCAGTACTTC. V usage is TRBV28 and J usage is TRBJ2-7, with D possibly being TRBD2 (6 bases). The germline gives CDR1 MDHEN, CDR2 SYDVKM. The CDR3 is 14 amino acids. The V end lost 8 bases, the J end lost 5 bases, and 19 bases lay between the germline ends.

The rearrangement uses TRBV7-9 and TRBJ2-5; 14 bases line up with TRBD2. Trimming at V came to 5 bases and at J to 4 bases, leaving 6 bases not matched to a gene. The CDR3 has 16 amino acids. Germline CDR1 SEHNR, CDR2 FQNEAQ (reference sequence). The CDR3 region has the DNA TGTGCCAGCAGCCCCGGGACTAGCGGGAGTCGAGAGACCCAGTACTTC. As protein: CASSPGTSGSRETQYF.

The CDR3 bases are TGTGCCAGCAGTCCACGGTCGGCGGGAGGCACAGATACGCAGTATTTT. Protein sequence: CASSPRSAGGTDTQYF. The rearrangement joins TRBV28 to TRBJ2-3; 7 bases line up with TRBD2. The germline V gene encodes CDR1 MDHEN and CDR2 SYDVKM. The CDR3 contains 16 residues. J lost 1 base, V lost 5 bases, and 9 bases had no gene match.

V usage is TRBV9 and J usage is TRBJ2-2, with a tentative D call TRBD1 (6 bases). Per the germline V gene, CDR1 is SGDLS and CDR2 is YYNGEE. There are 15 residues in the CDR3. The ends were cut back, 2 bases at V and 1 base at J, with 9 bases in the middle. CDR3 in DNA: TGTGCCAGCAGCGTCCTGACAGGGAACACCGGGGAGCTGTTTTTT. Its translation: CASSVLTGNTGELFF.

This chain links TRBV15 with TRBJ1-1; no firm D call. Germline V gene sequence: CDR1 LNHNV, CDR2 YYDKDF (reference sequence). The ends were cut back, 1 base at V and 1 base at J, with 13 bases in the middle. The CDR3 consists of 16 residues. For the CDR3, the DNA is TGTGCCACCAGCAGAGGTGGGCGCTGGGGGAACACTGAAGCTTTCTTT. As protein: CATSRGGRWGNTEAFF.

The CDR3 spells CATSAADRETGELFF. CDR3 nucleotide sequence: TGTGCCACCAGTGCTGCGGACAGGGAGACCGGGGAGCTGTTTTTT. The chain has TRBV24-1 and TRBJ2-2; 8 bases are shared with TRBD1. The CDR3 spans 15 residues. The J segment lost 5 bases and the V segment lost 5 bases, leaving 6 bases of the junction unmatched. Germline values: CDR1 KGHDR, CDR2 SFDVKD.

This clone turned up a few times. Other DNA sequences within the sample encode an identical CDR3. The chain combines TRBV15 with TRBJ1-1, with D tentatively TRBD1 (6 bases). Germline CDR1 LNHNV, CDR2 YYDKDF (reference sequence). V shed 0 bases and J shed 5 bases, with 10 bases lying between them. This CDR3 is 14 amino acids long. In DNA, the CDR3 is TGTGCCACCAGCAGAGATCCAGGGGTGACTGAAGCTTTCTTT. Protein product: CATSRDPGVTEAFF.

This sequence joins TRBV5-1 and TRBJ1-2; maybe TRBD1 (5 bases). CDR1 and CDR2 from the germline V gene are SGHRS and YFSETQ. The CDR3 length is 13 residues. The ends were cut back, 2 bases at V and 6 bases at J, with 11 bases in the middle. CDR3 in amino acids: CASSLDDSDGYTF. The CDR3, as DNA: TGCGCCAGCAGCTTAGATGACAGTGATGGCTACACCTTC.

The chain joins TRBV7-2 to TRBJ2-2, with TRBD2 matching 7 bases. V was pared by 2 bases and J by 4 bases, with 13 bases of the junction left unmatched. CDR3 length: 18 amino acids. Germline V gives CDR1 SGHTA, CDR2 FQGNSA. The CDR3 loop reads CASSLRALRERGTGELFF. The CDR3 DNA sequence: TGTGCCAGCAGCTTACGCGCCTTGCGGGAGCGGGGCACCGGGGAGCTGTTTTTT.

The chain employs TRBV27 and TRBJ1-2, with no clear D. Germline V gene lookup returns CDR1 MNHEY and CDR2 SMNVEV (reference sequence). The CDR3 spans 13 residues. V gave up 5 bases and J gave up 4 bases, with 11 bases separating them. The DNA of the CDR3 is TGTGCCAGCAGTCGGGCCGAATTCTATGGCTACACCTTC. Translating it yields CASSRAEFYGYTF.